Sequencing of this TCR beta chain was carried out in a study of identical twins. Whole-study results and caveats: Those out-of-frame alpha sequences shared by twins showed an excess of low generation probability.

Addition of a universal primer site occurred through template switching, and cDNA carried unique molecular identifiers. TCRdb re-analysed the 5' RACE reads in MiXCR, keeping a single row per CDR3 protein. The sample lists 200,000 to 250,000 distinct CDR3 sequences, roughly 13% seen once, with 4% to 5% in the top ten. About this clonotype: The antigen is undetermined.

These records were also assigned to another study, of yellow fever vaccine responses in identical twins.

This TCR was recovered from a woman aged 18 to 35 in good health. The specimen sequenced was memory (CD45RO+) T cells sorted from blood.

The CDR3 loop reads CSASVGRHPDTQYF. Here the CDR3 DNA reads TGCAGTGCTTCAGTGGGGAGACACCCAGATACGCAGTATTTT. This rearrangement joins TRBV20-1 to TRBJ2-3; possibly TRBD2 for D (5 bases). V was cut by 5 bases and J by 4 bases, with 16 bases left in between. CDR1 and CDR2 (germline): DFQATT, SNEGSKA (reference sequence). The CDR3 runs 14 residues.